A selection of T cell receptor beta chains follows, all from one sample in a study of T cell responses to AZD1222 COVID-19 vaccine. Sequencing was performed with immunoSEQ multiplex PCR; in TCRdb, only in-frame clones are kept and a portion is missing. This table holds approximately 200,000 clones, over 80% found once. The sample consisted of peripheral blood, taken on day 0 of MenACWY control vaccination. The receptors derive from an adult in good health. Both conserved end residues are part of each CDR3. The D gene is left open where the match is weak. Only some rows state a clone size, as once, few, many or a class for expanded clones.

D gene,clone size,V gene,J gene,CDR3 protein,CDR3 DNA
TRBD1,-,TRBV5-8,TRBJ1-1,CASTQGQGGTEAFF,TGTGCCAGCACCCAGGGACAGGGAGGGACTGAAGCTTTCTTT
-,-,TRBV27,TRBJ1-3,CASSRGGSSGNTIYF,TGTGCCAGCAGCCGTGGGGGAAGCTCTGGAAACACCATATATTTT
TRBD2,-,TRBV6-5,TRBJ2-2,CASSKLADGTGELFF,TGTGCCAGCAGCAAACTAGCGGATGGGACCGGGGAGCTGTTTTTT
TRBD2,-,TRBV10-3,TRBJ2-1,CAGSTSGREDEQFF,TGTGCCGGATCGACTAGCGGGAGGGAGGATGAGCAGTTCTTC
-,-,TRBV5-8,TRBJ2-2,CASNLFEGRELFF,TGTGCCAGCAACCTATTTGAGGGGAGGGAGCTGTTTTTT
-,-,TRBV6-1,TRBJ2-1,CASSEGWTSGGEQFF,TGTGCCAGCAGTGAAGGGTGGACCTCTGGTGGTGAGCAGTTCTTC
-,-,TRBV7-6,TRBJ2-1,CASSLGSSYNEQFF,TGTGCCAGCAGCTTAGGGAGCTCCTACAATGAGCAGTTCTTC
TRBD1,-,TRBV2,TRBJ2-7,CASSNTGTVANEQYF,TGTGCCAGCAGTAATACCGGGACAGTGGCAAACGAGCAGTACTTC
-,-,TRBV12-3/TRBV12-4,TRBJ2-7,CASSLASYEQYF,TGTGCCAGCAGTTTGGCTTCCTACGAGCAGTACTTC
-,-,TRBV28,TRBJ1-4,CASRQSEKLFF,TGTGCCAGCCGACAGTCTGAAAAACTGTTTTTT
TRBD2,-,TRBV5-4,TRBJ2-1,CASSRTGLAGGPHEQFF,TGTGCCAGCAGCCGTACTGGACTAGCGGGGGGGCCCCATGAGCAGTTCTTC
-,-,TRBV5-1,TRBJ1-3,CASSLGGYTDTIYF,TGCGCCAGCAGCTTGGGAGGGTATACGGACACCATATATTTT
-,-,TRBV28,TRBJ2-5,CASSDRMQETQYF,TGTGCCTCCTCCGACAGGATGCAAGAGACCCAGTACTTC
-,-,TRBV5-1,TRBJ2-7,CASSQPGVYEQYF,TGCGCCAGCAGCCAGCCGGGGGTGTACGAGCAGTACTTC
TRBD2,once,TRBV9,TRBJ2-7,CASSGLTSGRGYEQYF,TGTGCCAGCAGCGGATTGACTAGCGGGAGAGGATACGAGCAGTACTTC
-,-,TRBV7-2,TRBJ2-3,CASSSMGQSTDTQYF,TGTGCCAGCAGCTCGATGGGACAAAGCACAGATACGCAGTATTTT
-,-,TRBV21-1,TRBJ2-7,CASSSLEGLGYEQYF,TGTGCCAGCAGCTCACTCGAAGGGTTAGGCTACGAGCAGTACTTC
-,-,TRBV27,TRBJ1-5,CASSQLQGGNQPQHF,TGTGCCAGCAGTCAACTCCAGGGAGGCAATCAGCCCCAGCATTTT
-,-,TRBV6-5,TRBJ2-3,CASSLDSETTDTQYF,TGTGCCAGCAGTTTAGACAGTGAAACAACAGATACGCAGTATTTT
TRBD1,-,TRBV7-8,TRBJ1-5,CASSFPAGGTHSNQPQHF,TGTGCCAGCAGCTTCCCGGCAGGGGGCACCCATAGCAATCAGCCCCAGCATTTT
TRBD1,-,TRBV30,TRBJ2-7,CAWSVKGGSHEQYF,TGTGCCTGGAGTGTCAAAGGGGGCTCCCACGAGCAGTACTTC
-,-,TRBV4-2,TRBJ2-7,CASGLFFGYEQYF,TGTGCCAGCGGACTGTTTTTCGGCTACGAGCAGTACTTC
TRBD1,-,TRBV30,TRBJ2-7,CAWRGDRFPYEQYF,TGTGCCTGGAGGGGGGACAGGTTCCCCTACGAGCAGTACTTC
-,-,TRBV4-2,TRBJ2-7,CASSQVLGHEQYF,TGTGCCAGCAGCCAAGTATTGGGACACGAGCAGTACTTC
TRBD1,once,TRBV19,TRBJ1-1,CASSIDRGSPNTEAFF,TGTGCCAGTAGTATTGACAGGGGGAGTCCTAACACTGAAGCTTTCTTT
-,-,TRBV27,TRBJ2-2,CASTKVTLGELFF,TGTGCCAGCACCAAAGTTACTTTAGGGGAGCTGTTTTTT
TRBD2,-,TRBV5-1,TRBJ2-5,CASSPRLAGGPGETQYF,TGCGCCAGCAGCCCAAGACTAGCGGGGGGGCCCGGGGAGACCCAGTACTTC
-,few,TRBV28,TRBJ1-6,CASSFSNSPLHF,TGTGCCAGCAGTTTTTCGAATTCACCCCTCCACTTT
TRBD1,-,TRBV28,TRBJ1-6,CASSLAQGAYNSPLHF,TGTGCCAGCAGTTTAGCGCAGGGGGCGTATAATTCACCCCTCCACTTT
-,-,TRBV6-5,TRBJ1-6,CASSPQYYNSPLHF,TGTGCCAGCAGCCCCCAATACTATAATTCACCCCTCCACTTT
TRBD1,-,TRBV7-2,TRBJ1-5,CASSFQTGANQPQHF,TGTGCCAGCAGCTTCCAGACAGGGGCCAATCAGCCCCAGCATTTT
-,-,TRBV27,TRBJ1-5,CASSLDRSQPQHF,TGTGCCAGCAGTTTGGACAGAAGTCAGCCCCAGCATTTT
-,-,TRBV28,TRBJ1-3,CASSLVLRQISGNTIYF,TGTGCCAGCAGTTTAGTCCTCAGACAGATCTCTGGAAACACCATATATTTT
TRBD1,once,TRBV19,TRBJ1-1,CASILKQGAMNTEAFF,TGTGCCAGTATCCTTAAACAGGGGGCCATGAACACTGAAGCTTTCTTT
-,-,TRBV28,TRBJ1-6,CASSLGSPLHF,TGTGCCAGCAGTTTGGGATCACCCCTCCACTTT
-,few,TRBV7-8,TRBJ2-7,CASSLTGSEQYF,TGTGCCAGCAGCCTAACAGGATCCGAGCAGTACTTC
-,-,TRBV28,TRBJ1-1,CASRGKPEAFF,TGTGCCAGCAGGGGGAAACCTGAAGCTTTCTTT
-,-,TRBV5-6,TRBJ1-1,CASSLPGSMNTEAFF,TGTGCCAGCAGCCTGCCGGGGTCCATGAACACTGAAGCTTTCTTT
-,-,TRBV14,TRBJ2-1,CASSQEGAFYNEQFF,TGTGCCAGCAGCCAAGAAGGGGCCTTCTACAATGAGCAGTTCTTC
-,-,TRBV7-2,TRBJ1-5,CASSLVGKGQPQHF,TGTGCCAGCAGCTTAGTGGGGAAAGGTCAGCCCCAGCATTTT
TRBD2,-,TRBV30,TRBJ2-7,CAWSVRRLAGVDGEQYF,TGTGCCTGGAGTGTAAGGCGTCTAGCGGGAGTGGATGGCGAGCAGTACTTC
-,-,TRBV6-1,TRBJ1-1,CASSDLLVGHGAFF,TGTGCCAGCAGTGATCTCTTGGTGGGGCATGGAGCTTTCTTT
-,-,TRBV10-3,TRBJ1-6,CATFSGGGSPLHF,TGTGCCACCTTCTCCGGGGGAGGATCACCCCTCCACTTT
TRBD1,-,TRBV7-9,TRBJ1-6,CASSPRGGGPPLHF,TGTGCCAGCAGCCCCCGGGGAGGGGGCCCACCCCTCCACTTT
-,-,TRBV7-2,TRBJ1-5,CASSLGADQPQHF,TGTGCCAGCAGCTTAGGGGCTGACCAGCCCCAGCATTTT
-,few,TRBV19,TRBJ2-1,CASSPSYNEQFF,TGTGCCAGTAGTCCAAGTTACAATGAGCAGTTCTTC
-,-,TRBV5-1,TRBJ2-7,CASSLEISYEQYF,TGCGCCAGCAGCTTAGAGATCTCCTACGAGCAGTACTTC
-,-,TRBV4-1,TRBJ1-1,CASSQAAGPEAFF,TGCGCCAGCAGCCAAGCAGCCGGCCCTGAAGCTTTCTTT
-,-,TRBV4-2,TRBJ1-1,CASSQTDTNTEAFF,TGTGCCAGCAGCCAGACAGACACGAACACTGAAGCTTTCTTT
-,-,TRBV7-9,TRBJ1-1,CASSPVGGVNTEAFF,TGTGCCAGCAGCCCGGTCGGCGGGGTGAACACTGAAGCTTTCTTT
-,-,TRBV5-8,TRBJ2-7,CASSFGGSSSYEQYF,TGTGCCAGCAGCTTCGGGGGTTCAAGCTCCTACGAGCAGTACTTC
-,few,TRBV5-4,TRBJ2-1,CASSYPGADFGEQFF,TGTGCCAGCAGCTACCCGGGAGCTGATTTCGGTGAGCAGTTCTTC
-,-,TRBV10-3,TRBJ1-2,CAISEWGDGYTF,TGTGCCATCAGTGAGTGGGGGGATGGCTACACCTTC
-,-,TRBV20-1,TRBJ2-1,CSASGDPSSYNEQFF,TGCAGTGCTAGTGGGGACCCGAGCTCCTACAATGAGCAGTTCTTC
-,-,TRBV19,TRBJ1-1,CASSIDGYLNTEAFF,TGTGCCAGTAGTATAGACGGTTACTTGAACACTGAAGCTTTCTTT
-,-,TRBV11-2,TRBJ2-3,CASSLVRADTQYF,TGTGCCAGCAGCTTAGTCCGGGCTGATACGCAGTATTTT
-,-,TRBV7-2,TRBJ2-1,CASSFLGGAHNEQFF,TGTGCCAGCAGCTTCCTGGGGGGGGCTCACAATGAGCAGTTCTTC
-,-,TRBV18,TRBJ2-5,CASSPRQGSQETQYF,TGTGCCAGCTCACCAAGGCAGGGGTCCCAAGAGACCCAGTACTTC